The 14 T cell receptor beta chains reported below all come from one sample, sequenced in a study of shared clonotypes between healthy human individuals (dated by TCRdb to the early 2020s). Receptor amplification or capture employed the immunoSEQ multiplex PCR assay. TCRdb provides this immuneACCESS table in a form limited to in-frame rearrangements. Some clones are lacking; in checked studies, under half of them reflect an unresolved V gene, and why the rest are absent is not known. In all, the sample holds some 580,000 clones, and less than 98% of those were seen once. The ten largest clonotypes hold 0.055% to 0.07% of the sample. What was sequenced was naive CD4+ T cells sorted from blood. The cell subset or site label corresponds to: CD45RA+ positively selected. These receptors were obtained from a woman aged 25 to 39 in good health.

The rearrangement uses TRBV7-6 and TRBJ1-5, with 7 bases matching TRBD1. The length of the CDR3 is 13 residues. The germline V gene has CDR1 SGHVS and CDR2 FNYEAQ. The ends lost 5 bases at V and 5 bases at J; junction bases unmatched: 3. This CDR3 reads CASSGTAYQPQHF. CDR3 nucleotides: TGTGCCAGCAGCGGGACAGCTTATCAGCCCCAGCATTTT.

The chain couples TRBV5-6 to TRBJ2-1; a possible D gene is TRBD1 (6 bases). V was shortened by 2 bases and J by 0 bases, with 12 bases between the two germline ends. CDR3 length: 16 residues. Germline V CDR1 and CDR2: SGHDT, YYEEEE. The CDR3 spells CASSFWGLSSYNEQFF. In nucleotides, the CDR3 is TGTGCCAGCAGCTTTTGGGGGCTCTCCTCCTACAATGAGCAGTTCTTC.

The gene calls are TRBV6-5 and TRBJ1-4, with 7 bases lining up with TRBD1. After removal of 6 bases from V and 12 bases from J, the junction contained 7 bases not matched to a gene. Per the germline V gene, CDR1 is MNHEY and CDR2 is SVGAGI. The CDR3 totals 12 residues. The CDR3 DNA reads TGTGCCAGCAGCCGAAACCAGGGGGAACTGTTTTTT. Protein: CASSRNQGELFF.

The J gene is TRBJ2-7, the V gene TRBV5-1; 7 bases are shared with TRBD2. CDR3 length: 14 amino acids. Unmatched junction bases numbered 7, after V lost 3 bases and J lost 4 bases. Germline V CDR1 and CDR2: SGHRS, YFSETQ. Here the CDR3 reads CASSSRGDGYEQYF. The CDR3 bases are TGCGCCAGCAGCTCACGGGGGGACGGATACGAGCAGTACTTC.

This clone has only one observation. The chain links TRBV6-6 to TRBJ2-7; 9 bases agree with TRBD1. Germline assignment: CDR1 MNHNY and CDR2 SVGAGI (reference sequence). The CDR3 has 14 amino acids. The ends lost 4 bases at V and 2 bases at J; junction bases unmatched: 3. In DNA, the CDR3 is TGTGCCAGCAGTTTGGACAGGGGCACCTACGAGCAGTACTTC. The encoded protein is CASSLDRGTYEQYF.

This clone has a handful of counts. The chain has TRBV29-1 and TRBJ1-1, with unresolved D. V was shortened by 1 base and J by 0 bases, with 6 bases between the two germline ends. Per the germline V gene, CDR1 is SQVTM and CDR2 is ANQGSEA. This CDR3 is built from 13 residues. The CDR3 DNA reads TGCAGCGTTGAAGGCCACTTGAACACTGAAGCTTTCTTT. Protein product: CSVEGHLNTEAFF.

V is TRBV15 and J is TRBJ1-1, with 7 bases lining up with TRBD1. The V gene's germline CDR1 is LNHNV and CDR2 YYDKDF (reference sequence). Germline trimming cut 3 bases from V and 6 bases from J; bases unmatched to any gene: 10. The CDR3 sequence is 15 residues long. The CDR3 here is CATSSGSEGAAEAFF. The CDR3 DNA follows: TGTGCCACCAGCAGCGGTTCCGAGGGGGCCGCTGAAGCTTTCTTT.

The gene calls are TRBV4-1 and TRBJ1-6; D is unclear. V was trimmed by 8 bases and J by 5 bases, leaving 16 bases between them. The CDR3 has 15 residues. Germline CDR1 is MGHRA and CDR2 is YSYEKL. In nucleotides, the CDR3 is TGCGCCAGCCGCGTGGAGGCCGGAGATAATTCACCCCTCCACTTT. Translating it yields CASRVEAGDNSPLHF.

The CDR3 DNA is TGTGCCAGCAGGAAGATCGGGACAGGGTGTTTCTTC. Its protein product is CASRKIGTGCFF. This chain uses TRBV28 with TRBJ2-1; TRBD1 matches 9 bases. V gave up 6 bases and J gave up 16 bases; unmatched junction bases: 10. The CDR3 is made up of 12 amino acids. Germline V gene data show CDR1 as MDHEN and CDR2 as SYDVKM. Using reference TRBV28 and TRBJ2-1 for the parts outside the CDR3, the full variable domain is DVKVTQSSRYLVKRTGEKVFLECVQDMDHENMFWYRQDPGLGLRLIYFSYDVKMKEKGDIPEGYSVSREKKERFSLILESASTNQTSMYLCASRKIGTGCFFGPGTRLTVL.

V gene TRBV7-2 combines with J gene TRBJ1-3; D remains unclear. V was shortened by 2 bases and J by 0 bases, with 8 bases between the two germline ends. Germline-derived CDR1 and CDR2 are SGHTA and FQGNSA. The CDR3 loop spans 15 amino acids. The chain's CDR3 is CASSLKLYSGNTIYF. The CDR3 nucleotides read TGTGCCAGCAGCTTAAAGCTTTACTCTGGAAACACCATATATTTT.

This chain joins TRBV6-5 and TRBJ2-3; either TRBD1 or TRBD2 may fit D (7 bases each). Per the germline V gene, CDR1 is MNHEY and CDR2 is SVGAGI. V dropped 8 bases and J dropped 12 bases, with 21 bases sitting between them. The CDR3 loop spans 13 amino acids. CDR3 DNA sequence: TGTGCCAGCTCATGGGAGGGGGCGCGATACCAGTATTTT. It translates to CASSWEGARYQYF.

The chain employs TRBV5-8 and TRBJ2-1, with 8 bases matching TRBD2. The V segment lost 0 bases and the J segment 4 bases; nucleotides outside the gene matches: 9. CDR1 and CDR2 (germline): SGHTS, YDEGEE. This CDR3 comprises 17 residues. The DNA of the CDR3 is TGTGCCAGCAGCTTGGCCAGGGCGGGAGGCGGGTACAATGAGCAGTTCTTC. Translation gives CASSLARAGGGYNEQFF.

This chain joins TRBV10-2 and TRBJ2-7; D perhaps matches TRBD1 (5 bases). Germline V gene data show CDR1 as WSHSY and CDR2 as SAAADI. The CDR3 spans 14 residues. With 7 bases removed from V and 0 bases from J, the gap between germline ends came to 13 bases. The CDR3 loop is CASTLGQGSYEQYF. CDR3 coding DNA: TGCGCCAGCACCCTTGGGCAGGGCTCCTACGAGCAGTACTTC.

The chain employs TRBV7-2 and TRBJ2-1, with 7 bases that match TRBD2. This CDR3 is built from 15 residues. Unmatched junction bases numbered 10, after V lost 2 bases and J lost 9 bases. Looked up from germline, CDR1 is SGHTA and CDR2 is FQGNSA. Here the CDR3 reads CASSLTGLKYSEQFF. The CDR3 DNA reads TGTGCCAGCAGCTTAACGGGACTAAAATACTCTGAGCAGTTCTTC. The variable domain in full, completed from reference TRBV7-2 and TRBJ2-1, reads GAGVSQSPSNKVTEKGKDVELRCDPISGHTALYWYRQSLGQGLEFLIYFQGNSAPDKSGLPSDRFSAERTGGSVSTLTIQRTQQEDSAVYLCASSLTGLKYSEQFFGPGTRLTVL.